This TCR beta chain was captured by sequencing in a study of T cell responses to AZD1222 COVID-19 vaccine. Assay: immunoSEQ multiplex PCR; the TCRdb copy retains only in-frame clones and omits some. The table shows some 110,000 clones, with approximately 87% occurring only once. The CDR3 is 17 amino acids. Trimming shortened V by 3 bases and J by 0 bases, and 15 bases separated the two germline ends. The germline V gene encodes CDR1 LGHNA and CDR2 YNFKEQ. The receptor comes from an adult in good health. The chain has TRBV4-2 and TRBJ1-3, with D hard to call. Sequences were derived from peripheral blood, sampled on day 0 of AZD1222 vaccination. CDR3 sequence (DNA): TGTGCCAGCAGCCAGGCAGGACTGAGGAACTCTGGAAACACCATATATTTT. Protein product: CASSQAGLRNSGNTIYF.